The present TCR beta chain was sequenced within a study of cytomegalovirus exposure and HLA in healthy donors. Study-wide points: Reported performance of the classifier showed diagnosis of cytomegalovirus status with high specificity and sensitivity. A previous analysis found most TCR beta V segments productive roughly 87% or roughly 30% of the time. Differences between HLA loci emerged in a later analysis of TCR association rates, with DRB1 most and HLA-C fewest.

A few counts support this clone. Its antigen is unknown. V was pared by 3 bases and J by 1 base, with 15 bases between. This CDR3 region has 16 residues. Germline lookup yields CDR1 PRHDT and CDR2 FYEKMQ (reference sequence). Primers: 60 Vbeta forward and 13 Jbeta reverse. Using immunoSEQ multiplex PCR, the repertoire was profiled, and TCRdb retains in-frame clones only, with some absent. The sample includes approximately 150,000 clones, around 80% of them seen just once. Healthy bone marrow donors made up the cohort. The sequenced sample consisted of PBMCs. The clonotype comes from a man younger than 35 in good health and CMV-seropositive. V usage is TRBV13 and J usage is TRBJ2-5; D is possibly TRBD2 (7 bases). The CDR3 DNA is TGTGCCAGCAGCTTTAAGCCACGGGGGGCCCAAGAGACCCAGTACTTC. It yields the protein CASSFKPRGAQETQYF.